This T cell receptor (beta chain) was found in a study of tissue T cells after allogeneic stem cell transplantation (dated by TCRdb to between 2021 and 2024). Regarding the research as a whole: TCR beta repertoires were profiled across many tissues obtained from research autopsies of patients with and without GVHD, as well as in mouse models of GVHD. The human arm was a prospective observational study without blinding or randomization. Overall study outcomes, separate from this receptor: In both patients and mice, only a limited portion of the TCR repertoire detected in tissues was captured by blood and spleen T cells. A small and clinically heterogeneous patient cohort was studied, and sampling depth was acknowledged as a limitation. Only a few T cell clones appeared in more than one patient, yet motif-based clustering showed tissue-specific repertoire signatures that were shared between patients. Which tissue TCRs were alloreactive or antigen-specific was not determined in the study, and some of the clones might have been host cells that persisted. Within patients, how anatomically similar tissues were was a major factor shaping TCR repertoire composition, regardless of disease or transplant status.

The germline V gene (reference sequence) gives CDR1 as LGHNA and CDR2 as YNLKQL. Measured from the cysteine to the phenylalanine, the CDR3 is 15 residues long. Only the CDR3 bases that were read are kept: 42 of them, in frame from base 1. The junction shows trimming of 3 bases on V and 0 bases on J, and the gene matches do not reach 1 base of it. The library was built by means of the immunoSEQ multiplex PCR assay. TCRbeta CDR3 sequencing was done by Adaptive Biotechnologies at survey depth, reporting CDR3 sequences, V/J genes, productive frequency and template counts. Amplification of TCR beta CDR3 regions started from genomic DNA instead of RNA. Processing in the source paper ran as follows. Pairwise repertoire overlap between tissues was quantified with Jensen-Shannon divergence, where 1 means complete divergence and 0 identical. Tissues were clustered by single-linkage agglomerative hierarchical clustering of pairwise JSD values, and the clustering results were displayed as dendrograms. All patient samples were analyzed with GLIPH2 using simulation_depth 1000, kmer_min_depth 3 and cdr3_length_cutoff 8, and only groups containing more than two unique CDR3s were kept. A standardized tissue-overlap score extrapolated Jaccard GLIPH-group overlap across patients to a standard repertoire size of 1000 clones. Linear mixed-effect models, with tissue included as a fixed effect and individual included as a random effect, were used to assess associations of diversity with clinical or experimental variables. TCRdb took this table from immuneACCESS and kept in-frame rearrangements with V and J called. Such tables lack part of the clones; where checked against another copy, unresolved V genes explain under half of the gap, and the rest is unexplained. V, J and clone size are those of that table, while D and trimming were read from the DNA. This sample has some 22,000 clones in its table, and 69% of those were observed once. The ten top clones hold approximately 0.39% of the sample.

About this clone: Its antigen remains undetermined. In this entry, gene names and germline sequences are mouse ones. The missing CDR3 end, 1 residue past where the read stops, is filled in from the germline J gene.

The sequencing sample was made of blood. Recombination joined TRBV5 with TRBJ2-3; TRBD2 aligns with 9 central bases. The sequence was collected from a female BALB/c mouse in good health. This line of mice carries MHC haplotype H2-d. The CDR3 corresponds to CASSHWGGSAETLYF. The sequenced CDR3 bases are TGTGCCAGCAGCCACTGGGGGGGGAGTGCAGAAACGCTGTAT.